The 3 T cell receptor beta chains given below trace back to one sample, sequenced in a study of cytomegalovirus exposure and HLA in healthy donors. A multiplex PCR was run with 60 Vbeta primers and 13 Jbeta primers. Sequenced by immunoSEQ multiplex PCR; TCRdb stores in-frame clones only, minus some. The table has over 95,000 clones, 70% to 85% seen once. The specimen sequenced was PBMCs. These receptors all stem from a woman aged 40 to 50 in good health and CMV-seropositive.

The chain is built from TRBV4-1 and TRBJ1-5, with unresolved D. This CDR3 region has 16 residues. Trimming left V 0 bases short and J 7 bases short, with 16 bases between. Germline CDR1 reads MGHRA; CDR2 reads YSYEKL. CDR3 in amino acids: CASSQDLDLTGQPQHF. CDR3 DNA sequence: TGCGCCAGCAGCCAAGATCTCGACCTCACGGGGCAGCCCCAGCATTTT.

This clone was detected only a few times. The V and J genes are TRBV9 and TRBJ1-2; 7 bases fit TRBD1. The CDR3 has 15 residues. V lost 2 bases and J lost 6; bases outside the gene matches: 10. The germline V gene encodes CDR1 SGDLS and CDR2 YYNGEE. This CDR3 is CASSVSTGLFNGYTF. The CDR3 DNA follows: TGTGCCAGCAGCGTTTCGACAGGGCTCTTTAATGGCTACACCTTC.

The chain recombines TRBV6-4 with TRBJ2-2; maybe TRBD2 (6 bases). Germline-derived CDR1 and CDR2 are MRHNA and SNTAGT. The CDR3 loop spans 16 amino acids. V lost 4 bases and J 8 bases, leaving 20 bases between the germline ends. CDR3: CASSGGPPSGRGELFF. Here the CDR3 DNA reads TGTGCCAGCAGTGGGGGCCCTCCTTCGGGGAGGGGGGAGCTGTTTTTT.